This section outlines one TCR beta chain sequence together with its context. As handled by the study authors: Estimated nucleated cell counts came from reference gene primer amplification. Clones were read by immunoSEQ multiplex PCR, and TCRdb kept only the in-frame ones, dropping some. Clone size and V and J calls were adopted from that table, with D and trimming inferred from the DNA. The sample shows 150,000 to 200,000 clones, 80% to 85% of them seen only once. Cohorts were assigned according to the clinical history that participants reported. During the 2 weeks before they entered the study, exposed participants had met someone with a PCR-confirmed or clinician-diagnosed COVID-19 case. The data belong to a study of blood T cell repertoires in COVID-19. The overall study: PBMCs, B-cell-depleted T cells, or T cells provided the cDNA or gDNA that made up the material.

This TCR derives from a man aged 65 to 85 who had been exposed to COVID-19. The material sequenced was PBMCs or T cells enriched from blood (not recorded which).

The CDR3 coding sequence is TGCGCCAGCAGCCAAGATGGAAAGCGTTCACCCCTCCACTTT. The encoded protein is CASSQDGKRSPLHF. The genes are TRBV4-3 and TRBJ1-6; D gene ambiguous. Per germline, CDR1 LGHNA and CDR2 YSLEER. This CDR3 spans 14 amino acids. Trimming took 0 bases from V and 9 from J, leaving 9 bases between them.